The clone carrying this TCR beta chain was recorded a few times. This sample is part of a study of blood T cell repertoires in COVID-19. The overall study: COVID-19 samples collected from the United States, Italy and Spain covered acute and convalescent phases. T cells, B-cell-depleted T cells, or PBMCs provided the cDNA or gDNA that served as material.

As handled by the study authors: Amplifying reference gene primers gave estimates of nucleated cell counts. The protocol was immunoSEQ multiplex PCR, while the TCRdb copy is restricted to in-frame clones and leaves out a portion. The D gene and trimming were derived from the DNA, and the V and J assignments and clone size from that table. The sample includes over 400,000 clones, 85% to 90% of them seen just once. Seattle patients were enrolled while actively infected and followed longitudinally. V was shortened by 6 bases and J by 10 bases, with 13 bases between the two germline ends. The CDR3 extends over 11 amino acids. Germline V lookup: CDR1 SGHKS, CDR2 YYEKEE (reference sequence).

The rearrangement links TRBV5-5 to TRBJ1-2; D ambiguous. The receptor comes from a woman aged 50 to 60 with COVID-19, enrolled during active disease. Sequenced input: peripheral blood. As DNA, the CDR3 is TGTGCCAGCAATTTACTTAACCTCTACACCTTC. It is translated as CASNLLNLYTF.